Only one count was recorded for the clone carrying this TCR beta chain. Random-hexamer reverse transcription was applied to roughly 0.5 to 1 ug RNA. By means of immunoSEQ multiplex PCR, TCR beta CDR3 spanning 54 Vbeta and 13 Jbeta underwent amplification. TCRdb ran MiXCR on the immunoSEQ multiplex PCR reads and lists one entry per CDR3 protein. This table has about 60,000 distinct CDR3 sequences, approximately 90% appearing once. These data originate in a study of CD8 T cells in Susac syndrome. V was clipped by 7 bases and J by 4 bases, with 22 bases between them. The CDR3 has 17 residues. Negative magnetic isolation gave CD8+ and CD4+ cells; FACS enriched CD8+ TEMRA.

Sequencing was carried out using CD8+ T cells from PBMCs. The receptor was derived from a human donor in good health. The rearrangement uses TRBV12-3 or TRBV12-4 and TRBJ2-2; D possibly corresponds to TRBD2 (6 bases). DNA for the CDR3: TGTGCCAGCACCTCGGCGGGGTCAGGGCGTGTCACCGGGGAGCTGTTTTTT. Protein: CASTSAGSGRVTGELFF.